Listed below are T cell receptor beta chains from one sample, sequenced in a study of T cell responses to AZD1222 COVID-19 vaccine. This table comes from immunoSEQ multiplex PCR, and its TCRdb copy is limited to in-frame clones, with some not included. The repertoire includes around 100,000 clones, roughly 91% of them detected once, and around 7% sits in the top ten. The material was peripheral blood, obtained on day 0 of AZD1222 vaccination. These receptors all come from an adult in good health. Each CDR3 is given with its conserved first and last residue. Fields, in order: J gene, clone size, V gene, D gene, CDR3 protein, CDR3 DNA. The D gene is left open where the match is weak. Only part of the rows carry a size: once, few, many, or a class if the clone is expanded.

J: TRBJ1-3
size: .
V: TRBV4-1
D: .
CDR3: CASSQDAGTRHF
DNA: TGCGCCAGCAGCCAAGACGCCGGGACTAGACATTTT

J: TRBJ2-7
size: .
V: TRBV6-5
D: .
CDR3: CASSHGDAAKGEQYF
DNA: TGTGCCAGCAGTCACGGAGACGCCGCTAAAGGCGAGCAGTACTTC

J: TRBJ1-2
size: .
V: TRBV5-6
D: .
CDR3: CASSLGTFWGYTF
DNA: TGTGCCAGCAGCTTAGGCACGTTCTGGGGCTACACCTTC

J: TRBJ2-5
size: .
V: TRBV29-1
D: .
CDR3: CSSGDSQTAQYF
DNA: TGCAGCTCGGGGGACAGCCAGACGGCCCAGTACTTC

J: TRBJ2-1
size: .
V: TRBV3-1/TRBV3-2
D: TRBD2
CDR3: CASSPGTSGSEKEQFF
DNA: TGTGCCAGCAGCCCGGGGACTAGCGGGAGTGAAAAGGAGCAGTTCTTC

J: TRBJ2-1
size: .
V: TRBV3-1/TRBV3-2
D: .
CDR3: CASSRPVEGLQQQFF
DNA: TGTGCCAGCAGCCGGCCCGTCGAGGGGCTTCAGCAGCAGTTCTTC

J: TRBJ2-7
size: .
V: TRBV10-3
D: .
CDR3: CAITWGAEEVYEQYF
DNA: TGTGCCATTACCTGGGGGGCGGAAGAGGTTTACGAGCAGTACTTC

J: TRBJ1-6
size: .
V: TRBV9
D: .
CDR3: CASSAVPGGNSPLHF
DNA: TGTGCCAGCAGCGCCGTCCCGGGGGGAAATTCACCCCTCCACTTT

J: TRBJ2-1
size: .
V: TRBV2
D: TRBD2
CDR3: CASSESSGSNEQFF
DNA: TGTGCCAGCAGTGAATCTAGCGGGAGCAATGAGCAGTTCTTC

J: TRBJ2-5
size: few
V: TRBV4-2
D: TRBD2
CDR3: CASSPASGGTQETQYF
DNA: TGTGCCAGCAGCCCTGCTAGCGGGGGAACCCAAGAGACCCAGTACTTC

J: TRBJ1-1
size: .
V: TRBV5-5
D: TRBD1
CDR3: CASKQTGGFTEAFF
DNA: TGTGCCAGCAAACAAACAGGGGGCTTCACTGAAGCTTTCTTT

J: TRBJ1-1
size: .
V: TRBV9
D: TRBD1
CDR3: CASSPLGGRTEAFF
DNA: TGTGCCAGCAGCCCCCTAGGGGGCAGAACTGAAGCTTTCTTT

J: TRBJ2-1
size: .
V: TRBV21-1
D: .
CDR3: CASSGPLLMRRGTGRRNNEQFF
DNA: TGTGCCAGCAGCGGCCCTCTCCTGATGAGGAGGGGGACAGGGCGACGAAACAATGAGCAGTTCTTC

J: TRBJ1-1
size: .
V: TRBV7-2
D: .
CDR3: CASSGGVNTEAFF
DNA: TGTGCCAGCAGTGGAGGCGTGAACACTGAAGCTTTCTTT

J: TRBJ2-5
size: .
V: TRBV3-1/TRBV3-2
D: .
CDR3: CASSQGTRLGETQYF
DNA: TGTGCCAGCAGCCAAGGGACGAGGCTTGGAGAGACCCAGTACTTC

J: TRBJ2-3
size: .
V: TRBV6-6
D: .
CDR3: CASSPGRSRADTQYF
DNA: TGTGCCAGCAGCCCGGGCCGCTCGAGGGCAGATACGCAGTATTTT

J: TRBJ1-3
size: .
V: TRBV7-6
D: .
CDR3: CASSPTSRGAGNTIYF
DNA: TGTGCCAGCAGCCCCACGTCTCGGGGGGCTGGAAACACCATATATTTT

J: TRBJ2-1
size: .
V: TRBV18
D: .
CDR3: CASSPSQGSYNEQFF
DNA: TGTGCCAGCTCACCAAGCCAGGGTTCCTACAATGAGCAGTTCTTC

J: TRBJ2-5
size: few
V: TRBV6-5
D: TRBD2
CDR3: CASKTTSGSGAQYF
DNA: TGTGCCAGCAAAACGACTAGCGGTTCGGGGGCCCAGTACTTC

J: TRBJ2-3
size: .
V: TRBV11-2
D: .
CDR3: CASSHFRGQASTDTQYF
DNA: TGTGCCAGCAGCCATTTTAGAGGGCAGGCTAGCACAGATACGCAGTATTTT

J: TRBJ2-2
size: once
V: TRBV6-2/TRBV6-3
D: TRBD2
CDR3: CASSYSASLGLNTGELFF
DNA: TGTGCCAGCAGTTACTCTGCTAGCTTGGGACTAAACACCGGGGAGCTGTTTTTT

J: TRBJ2-5
size: once
V: TRBV7-6
D: .
CDR3: CASRGVGETQYF
DNA: TGTGCCAGCAGAGGGGTTGGAGAGACCCAGTACTTC

J: TRBJ1-2
size: .
V: TRBV7-2
D: .
CDR3: CAGGGGANYGYTF
DNA: TGTGCCGGAGGGGGGGGAGCTAACTATGGCTACACCTTC

J: TRBJ1-5
size: .
V: TRBV6-2/TRBV6-3
D: TRBD1
CDR3: CASSYGGTGLGGDQPQHF
DNA: TGTGCCAGCAGTTACGGGGGGACAGGGCTCGGTGGTGATCAGCCCCAGCATTTT

J: TRBJ1-3
size: .
V: TRBV4-3
D: .
CDR3: CASSQQAAGNTIYF
DNA: TGCGCCAGCAGCCAACAAGCGGCGGGAAACACCATATATTTT

J: TRBJ1-3
size: .
V: TRBV29-1
D: .
CDR3: CSVQAGSSGNTIYF
DNA: TGCAGCGTCCAGGCCGGAAGCTCTGGAAACACCATATATTTT

J: TRBJ2-2
size: .
V: TRBV7-6
D: .
CDR3: CASSVYRANTGELFF
DNA: TGTGCCAGCAGCGTCTACAGGGCGAACACCGGGGAGCTGTTTTTT

J: TRBJ2-1
size: .
V: TRBV10-1
D: .
CDR3: CATNADKRNNEQFF
DNA: TGCGCCACCAACGCGGACAAGCGGAACAATGAGCAGTTCTTC

J: TRBJ2-5
size: .
V: TRBV4-3
D: .
CDR3: CASSQAFGETQYF
DNA: TGCGCCAGCAGCCAGGCCTTTGGAGAGACCCAGTACTTC

J: TRBJ2-7
size: .
V: TRBV6-5
D: TRBD1
CDR3: CASRKPGQGTYEQYF
DNA: TGTGCCAGCAGGAAACCGGGACAGGGAACCTACGAGCAGTACTTC

J: TRBJ2-7
size: .
V: TRBV6-5
D: .
CDR3: CASSYSRGTAYEQYF
DNA: TGTGCCAGCAGTTACTCCCGCGGGACGGCTTACGAGCAGTACTTC

J: TRBJ2-2
size: .
V: TRBV27
D: .
CDR3: CASSLGTNTGELFF
DNA: TGTGCCAGCAGTTTGGGTACTAACACCGGGGAGCTGTTTTTT

J: TRBJ2-1
size: .
V: TRBV6-2/TRBV6-3
D: .
CDR3: CASSYSLLNEQFF
DNA: TGTGCCAGCAGTTACTCTCTTCTCAATGAGCAGTTCTTC

J: TRBJ2-5
size: .
V: TRBV5-1
D: TRBD2
CDR3: CASSLATSGRAETQYF
DNA: TGCGCCAGCAGCTTGGCGACTAGCGGGAGGGCGGAGACCCAGTACTTC

J: TRBJ1-6
size: .
V: TRBV9
D: .
CDR3: CASSPEGGNSPLHF
DNA: TGTGCCAGCAGCCCTGAGGGAGGTAATTCACCCCTCCACTTT

J: TRBJ1-5
size: .
V: TRBV5-6
D: .
CDR3: CASSLDPDQPQHF
DNA: TGTGCCAGCAGCTTGGACCCCGATCAGCCCCAGCATTTT

J: TRBJ1-2
size: .
V: TRBV29-1
D: .
CDR3: CSVVTHPSIANYGYTF
DNA: TGCAGCGTCGTAACACATCCCTCAATAGCTAACTATGGCTACACCTTC

J: TRBJ1-1
size: once
V: TRBV19
D: TRBD1
CDR3: CASSIPGGQGYTEAFF
DNA: TGTGCCAGTAGTATTCCCGGGGGACAGGGGTACACTGAAGCTTTCTTT

J: TRBJ2-5
size: .
V: TRBV21-1
D: .
CDR3: CASSKQPTRGGGGETQYF
DNA: TGTGCCAGCAGCAAACAGCCGACTCGGGGAGGAGGAGGAGAGACCCAGTACTTC

J: TRBJ1-2
size: once
V: TRBV28
D: .
CDR3: CASSPETVPYGYTF
DNA: TGTGCCAGCAGTCCCGAGACAGTTCCCTATGGCTACACCTTC

J: TRBJ1-2
size: .
V: TRBV7-2
D: .
CDR3: CASSPPGGYGYTF
DNA: TGTGCCAGCAGCCCTCCAGGTGGCTATGGCTACACCTTC

J: TRBJ1-4
size: .
V: TRBV7-2
D: .
CDR3: CASSLWGSEKLFF
DNA: TGTGCCAGCAGCTTATGGGGGTCCGAAAAACTGTTTTTT

J: TRBJ1-1
size: .
V: TRBV11-1
D: .
CDR3: CASSPQGPSQAFF
DNA: TGTGCCAGCAGCCCCCAGGGTCCCTCTCAGGCTTTCTTT

J: TRBJ2-2
size: .
V: TRBV3-1/TRBV3-2
D: .
CDR3: CASSQDWNGELFF
DNA: TGTGCCAGCAGCCAAGATTGGAACGGGGAGCTGTTTTTT